Given below is one T cell receptor (beta chain) in context. The target antigen is unknown. The data are from a study of siplizumab effects on memory and regulatory T cells. An approximately six-day coculture at 37°C was performed with the mixed lymphocyte reaction cells. Measured with immunoSEQ multiplex PCR; TCRdb has only the in-frame clones, and not every one. The sample carries 18,000 or so clones, roughly 51% recorded once. Broader study findings: The study did not confirm that proliferating Tregs from siplizumab cultures were suppressive.

CDR3 length: 14 residues. Per the germline V gene, CDR1 is SSHAT and CDR2 is FNYEAQ (reference sequence). Trimming cost V 2 bases and J 0 bases, with 6 bases left between them. Sequencing was performed on CFSE-low (dividing) CD4+ T cells sorted from an allogeneic mixed lymphocyte reaction. The chain couples TRBV7-7 to TRBJ2-3; D is ambiguous. The TCR originated in a human donor in good health; the cells came from an allogeneic mixed lymphocyte reaction. The CDR3 here is CASSLFSSTDTQYF. In DNA, the CDR3 is TGTGCCAGCAGCTTATTTTCTAGCACAGATACGCAGTATTTT. Looking up the rest from reference TRBV7-7 and TRBJ2-3 gives the full variable domain: GAGVSQSPRYKVTKRGQDVTLRCDPISSHATLYWYQQALGQGPEFLTYFNYEAQPDKSGLPSDRFSAERPEGSISTLTIQRTEQRDSAMYRCASSLFSSTDTQYFGPGTRLTVL.